A single T cell receptor (beta chain) is shown here with its context. Produced via immunoSEQ multiplex PCR; TCRdb's table is partial and in-frame only. The sample lists around 65,000 clones, 76% occurring once. The sample belongs to a study of blood T cell repertoires in COVID-19. Study details: Acute and convalescent COVID-19 specimens originated in the United States, Italy and Spain. Sample material is recorded as cDNA or gDNA derived from T cells, B-cell-depleted T cells, or PBMCs.

V was shortened by 1 base and J by 1 base, with 7 bases between the two germline ends. CDR1 is GTSNPN, CDR2 SVGIG, per germline (reference sequence). The CDR3 has 13 residues. The genes are TRBV30 and TRBJ1-1; tentatively, D is TRBD1 (6 bases). The TCR originated in a woman between 45 and 65 years old with active or convalescent COVID-19. The sequenced material came from peripheral blood. CDR3 nucleotides: TGTGCCTGGAGTGAACAGGGGAACACTGAAGCTTTCTTT. Its protein product is CAWSEQGNTEAFF.